This T cell receptor (beta chain) was sequenced for a study of CD8 T cells in Susac syndrome. Random hexamers were used to reverse transcribe 0.5 to 1 ug of RNA. TCRdb independently ran MiXCR on the immunoSEQ multiplex PCR reads; one entry per CDR3 protein. The table records around 95,000 distinct CDR3 sequences, 95% of them present only once. Looked up from germline, CDR1 is SGHRS and CDR2 is YFSETQ. CDR3 size: 14 residues. The V end lost 4 bases, the J end lost 8 bases, and 13 bases lay between the germline ends. Sequenced sample: CD8+ T cells from PBMCs. The receptor was derived from a human donor with Susac syndrome. V is TRBV5-1 and J is TRBJ1-6; maybe TRBD1 (6 bases). For the CDR3, the DNA is TGCGCCAGCAGCCCGGACAGAGGGCATTCACCCCTCCACTTT. Encoded protein: CASSPDRGHSPLHF. Using reference TRBV5-1 and TRBJ1-6 for the parts outside the CDR3, the full variable domain is KAGVTQTPRYLIKTRGQQVTLSCSPISGHRSVSWYQQTPGQGLQFLFEYFSETQRNKGNFPGRFSGRQFSNSRSEMNVSTLELGDSALYLCASSPDRGHSPLHFGNGTRLTVT.